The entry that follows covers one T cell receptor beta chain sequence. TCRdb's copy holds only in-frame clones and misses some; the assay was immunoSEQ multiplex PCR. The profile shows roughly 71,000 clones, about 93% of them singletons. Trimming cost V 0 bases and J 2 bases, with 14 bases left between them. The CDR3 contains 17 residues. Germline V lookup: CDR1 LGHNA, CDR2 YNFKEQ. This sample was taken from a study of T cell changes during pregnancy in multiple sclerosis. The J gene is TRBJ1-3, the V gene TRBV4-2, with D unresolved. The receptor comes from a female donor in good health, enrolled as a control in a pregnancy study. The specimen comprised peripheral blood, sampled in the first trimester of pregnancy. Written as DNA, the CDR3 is TGTGCCAGCAGCCAAGATTCGGCAGGTCGGCCTGGAAACACCATATATTTT. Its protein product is CASSQDSAGRPGNTIYF.